This paragraph covers one T cell receptor beta chain sequence. Antigen: not known. CDR3 length: 19 residues. The germline CDR1 and CDR2 sequences are MGHRA and YSYEKL. V trimming: 0 bases; J trimming: 1 base; junction bases outside the gene matches: 11. Here immunoSEQ multiplex PCR was the method, and the copy in TCRdb shows in-frame clones only, minus some. Of 130,000 to 150,000 clones in the sample, around 94% were seen once. The sample comes from a study of T cell responses to AZD1222 COVID-19 vaccine. Whole-study results and caveats: Baseline serology detected seropositivity in only 5 or 6 AZD1222 recipients. The peak T cell response came first, and repertoires were sampled only after it. Two doses of AZD1222 preceded a rise in Spike-specific TCR breadth and depth.

The TCR originated in an adult who had recovered from COVID-19. The material was peripheral blood, obtained after recovery from COVID-19. The chain employs TRBV4-1 and TRBJ1-5, with 8 positions matching TRBD1. The CDR3 loop reads CASSQEGRTGMVSNQPQHF. The CDR3 region has the DNA TGCGCCAGCAGCCAAGAAGGGAGGACAGGGATGGTAAGCAATCAGCCCCAGCATTTT.